A single sample is the source of the 7 T cell receptor beta chains below, sequenced in a study of cytomegalovirus exposure and HLA in healthy donors. TCRdb's table, derived via immunoSEQ multiplex PCR, lists solely in-frame clones and lacks some. The data contain approximately 70,000 clones, about 95% of them singletons. The sample was PBMCs. The source is a woman under 30 in good health and CMV-seronegative.

This chain uses TRBV5-6 with TRBJ1-1; D might be TRBD1 (6 bases). The CDR3 extends over 17 amino acids. Trimming removed 6 bases from V and 1 base from J, with 22 bases in between. Germline CDR1 reads SGHDT; CDR2 reads YYEEEE. CDR3 in DNA: TGTGCCAGCAATTTGCCGGAAAGCAGGGGCGGGAACACTGAAGCTTTCTTT. Protein: CASNLPESRGGNTEAFF.

The chain couples TRBV6-5 to TRBJ2-3, with D possibly TRBD1 on 5 matching bases. Between the trimmed V and J ends, which lost 0 bases and 0 bases, there was a span of 10 bases. Germline V CDR1 and CDR2: MNHEY, SVGAGI. The CDR3 is 16 residues long. CDR3 sequence reads: CASSYSGVTSTDTQYF. CDR3 bases: TGTGCCAGCAGTTACTCAGGGGTTACTAGCACAGATACGCAGTATTTT.

This chain uses TRBV5-6 with TRBJ2-2; TRBD1 matches at 7 bases. CDR3 length: 15 amino acids. The J segment lost 0 bases and the V segment lost 1 base, leaving 0 bases of the junction unmatched. Germline-derived CDR1 and CDR2 are SGHDT and YYEEEE. The CDR3 region has the DNA TGTGCCAGCAGCTTGACAGGGGCGAACACCGGGGAGCTGTTTTTT. Translation gives CASSLTGANTGELFF.

J is TRBJ2-3 and V is TRBV27; 7 bases align to TRBD1. CDR3 length: 15 residues. CDR1 and CDR2 (germline): MNHEY, SMNVEV (reference sequence). The ends lost 4 bases at V and 2 bases at J; junction bases unmatched: 6. CDR3 amino acids: CASSSGTVLTDTQYF. Written as DNA, the CDR3 is TGTGCCAGCAGTTCGGGGACAGTCCTCACAGATACGCAGTATTTT.

This rearrangement joins TRBV6-6 to TRBJ2-5; D is undetermined. The CDR3 extends over 10 amino acids. The germline CDR1 and CDR2 sequences are MNHNY and SVGAGI (reference sequence). V was clipped by 6 bases and J by 4 bases, with 3 bases between them. The CDR3 nucleotides read TGTGCCAGCAGCCGAGAGACCCAGTACTTC. Translating it yields CASSRETQYF.

The V gene is TRBV27, the J gene TRBJ2-2; 10 bases map to TRBD2. V gave up 6 bases and J gave up 0 bases; unmatched junction bases: 4. Germline V gene data show CDR1 as MNHEY and CDR2 as SMNVEV (reference sequence). This CDR3 has 16 residues. CDR3 region: CASRLAGTTNTGELFF. The CDR3 coding sequence is TGTGCCAGCAGACTAGCGGGAACCACGAACACCGGGGAGCTGTTTTTT.

The V call is TRBV4-1, the J call TRBJ2-3; TRBD2 agrees at 8 bases. The CDR3 has 16 residues. Per the germline V gene, CDR1 is MGHRA and CDR2 is YSYEKL. V lost 1 base and J lost 6; bases outside the gene matches: 9. The CDR3 DNA follows: TGCGCCAGCAGCCAAGGACGGACTAGCCTTCGTGATACGCAGTATTTT. It translates to CASSQGRTSLRDTQYF.